The rows below give T cell receptor beta chains drawn from one sample of a study of T cells after yellow fever vaccination. One entry per CDR3 protein, called by TCRdb with MiXCR from the 5' RACE reads. The data hold approximately 120,000 distinct CDR3 sequences, with about 16% observed a single time. Sample: CD8+ T cells sorted from PBMCs, taken 5 days after the yellow fever booster vaccination. Receptors were obtained from a man younger than 35 who received the YFV17D yellow fever vaccine. CDR3s include the opening cysteine and the closing phenylalanine or tryptophan. The size field is filled for only some rows; it gives once, few, many or a size class.

TRBV11-2	many	TRBJ2-3	CASSSDGLAGGEGTDTQYF
TRBV6-1	-	TRBJ1-1	CASSEVDPTRGAFF
TRBV7-9	-	TRBJ1-6	CASSLGGERGNSPLHF
TRBV5-1	few	TRBJ1-1	CASSYNDGNTEAFF
TRBV7-8	-	TRBJ2-1	CASSLDVYSSYNEQFF
TRBV9	-	TRBJ2-2	CASSVAGNTGELFF
TRBV29-1	-	TRBJ2-7	CSVEVGDGIYEQYF
TRBV4-2	-	TRBJ1-2	CASSQFRTRTEDTNYGYTF
TRBV9	few	TRBJ2-3	CASSPETGGADTQYF
TRBV27	few	TRBJ1-6	CAVRAGGPYNSPLHF
TRBV11-3	few	TRBJ2-1	CASSLVFPPSGGKNEQFF
TRBV4-1	-	TRBJ1-1	CASSHPPGQLNTEAFF
TRBV4-3	-	TRBJ2-5	CASSRSGGLQETQYF
TRBV5-4	few	TRBJ2-1	CASSYGPGINEQFF
TRBV6-2/TRBV6-3	-	TRBJ1-4	CASSYAGGVDEKLFF
TRBV6-5	many	TRBJ2-5	CASSHRQLKETQYF
TRBV18	-	TRBJ1-1	CASARPGGAGTEAFF
TRBV6-5	few	TRBJ2-3	CASSYSNRGSDTQYF
TRBV20-1	-	TRBJ1-1	CSARDGQIEAFF
TRBV7-6	-	TRBJ2-1	CASSLEGTLYNEQFF
TRBV27	-	TRBJ2-7	CASSLPQMDRWGSYEQYF
TRBV12-3/TRBV12-4	-	TRBJ1-3	CASGPRRGYGNTIYF
TRBV4-1	-	TRBJ2-5	CASSQEEGGVQETQYF
TRBV15	many	TRBJ1-2	CATSRDLGGYGYTF
TRBV4-1	-	TRBJ2-7	CASSLYQDSVTYEQYF
TRBV20-1	-	TRBJ2-1	CSAEGPVNPYDEQFF
TRBV20-1	few	TRBJ2-3	CSARKSPRSSSTDTQYF
TRBV25-1	once	TRBJ2-3	CASSEFPGTGPDTQYF
TRBV27	few	TRBJ2-1	CASSSGFGEGGWDEQFF
TRBV28	few	TRBJ1-5	CASSLTGDHQPQHF
TRBV7-7	-	TRBJ2-2	CASSAWTGDYGELFF
TRBV3-1	many	TRBJ2-1	CASSQESRGGDDEQFF
TRBV15	few	TRBJ2-3	CATSRVGTDTQYF
TRBV4-3	-	TRBJ1-6	CASSQDGGGDTSSYNSPLHF
TRBV30	few	TRBJ2-7	CAWSLTGTGYEQYF
TRBV19	few	TRBJ2-1	CASSIASGGSYNEQFF
TRBV6-2/TRBV6-3	-	TRBJ2-2	CDTGTGRTGELFF
TRBV2	-	TRBJ1-6	CASRGVSYNSPLHF
TRBV7-9	-	TRBJ2-3	CASSPPFDTQYF
TRBV12-3/TRBV12-4	once	TRBJ2-1	CASSPRKGPIGASIYNEQFF
TRBV12-3/TRBV12-4	few	TRBJ1-5	CASSSAGGAGQPQHF
TRBV15	few	TRBJ2-2	CATSRDGQNTGELFF
TRBV7-2	-	TRBJ2-3	CASSLALLGLAGADTQYF
TRBV20-1	few	TRBJ2-1	CSARTGNGNEQFF
TRBV6-2/TRBV6-3	-	TRBJ2-7	CASSYFGLSYEQYF
TRBV19	once	TRBJ1-5	CASSDIRTKDWDQPQHF
TRBV12-3/TRBV12-4	few	TRBJ1-1	CASSRTGDEAFF
TRBV9	-	TRBJ2-3	CASSVWGATTDTQYF
TRBV12-3/TRBV12-4	few	TRBJ2-7	CASSLDGGRYEQYF
TRBV5-1	-	TRBJ2-1	CASSPVGQNSYNEQFF
TRBV11-2	-	TRBJ1-5	CASSLDPGGRQPQHF